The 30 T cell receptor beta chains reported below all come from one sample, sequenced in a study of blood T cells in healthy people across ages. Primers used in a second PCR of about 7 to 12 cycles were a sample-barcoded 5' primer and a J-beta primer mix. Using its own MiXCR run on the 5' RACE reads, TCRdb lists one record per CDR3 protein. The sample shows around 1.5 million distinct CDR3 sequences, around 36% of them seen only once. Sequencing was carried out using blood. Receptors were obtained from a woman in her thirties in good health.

The CDR3: CASSIRVEAEAFF. The CDR3 region has the DNA TGCGCCAGCAGCATACGGGTTGAGGCTGAAGCTTTCTTT. This chain joins TRBV5-1 and TRBJ1-1; no reliable D call. From germline, CDR1 is SGHRS and CDR2 YFSETQ. The CDR3 consists of 13 residues. Trimming pared 4 bases from V and 6 bases from J, leaving 13 bases between.

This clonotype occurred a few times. DNA for the CDR3: TGTGCCAGCAGCCCAGGACTAAGAGGGGGTTACGAGCAGTACTTC. Translating gives CASSPGLRGGYEQYF. The chain joins TRBV7-9 to TRBJ2-7, with D perhaps given as TRBD1 or TRBD2 (6 bases each). Between the trimmed V and J ends, which lost 5 bases and 4 bases, there was a span of 18 bases. This CDR3 has 15 residues. Germline values: CDR1 SEHNR, CDR2 FQNEAQ (reference sequence).

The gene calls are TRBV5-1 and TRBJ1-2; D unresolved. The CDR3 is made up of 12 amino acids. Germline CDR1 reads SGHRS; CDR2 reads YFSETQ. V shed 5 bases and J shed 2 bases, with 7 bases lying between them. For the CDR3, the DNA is TGCGCCAGCAGGGAGAGAAACTATGGCTACACCTTC. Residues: CASRERNYGYTF.

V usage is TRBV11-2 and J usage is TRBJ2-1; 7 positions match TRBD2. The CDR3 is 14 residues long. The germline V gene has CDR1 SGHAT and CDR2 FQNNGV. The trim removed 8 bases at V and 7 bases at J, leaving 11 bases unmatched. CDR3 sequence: CASQGGTTGNEQFF. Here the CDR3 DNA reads TGTGCCAGCCAGGGTGGGACTACGGGGAATGAGCAGTTCTTC.

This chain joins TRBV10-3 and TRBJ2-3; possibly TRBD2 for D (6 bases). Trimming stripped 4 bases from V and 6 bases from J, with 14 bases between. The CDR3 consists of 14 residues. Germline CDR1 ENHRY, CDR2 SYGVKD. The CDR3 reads CAISGRVAVDTQYF. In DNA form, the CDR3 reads TGTGCCATCAGTGGTAGGGTAGCGGTGGATACGCAGTATTTT.

The CDR3 DNA is TGTGCCAGCAATGCGCTCCGGGACAGGGGGCACGAGCAGTACTTC. This encodes CASNALRDRGHEQYF. The V and J genes are TRBV2 and TRBJ2-5; 12 bases match TRBD1. TRBJ2-7 matches the DNA end more closely, so the J call is doubtful. From germline, CDR1 is SNHLY and CDR2 FYNNEI. The CDR3 contains 15 residues.

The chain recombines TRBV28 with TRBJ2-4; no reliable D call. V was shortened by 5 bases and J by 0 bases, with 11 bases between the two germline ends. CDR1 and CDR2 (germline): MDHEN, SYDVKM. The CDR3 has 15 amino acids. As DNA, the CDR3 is TGTGCCAGCAGTGTAGGACGGCTAGCCAAAAACATTCAGTACTTC. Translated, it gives CASSVGRLAKNIQYF.

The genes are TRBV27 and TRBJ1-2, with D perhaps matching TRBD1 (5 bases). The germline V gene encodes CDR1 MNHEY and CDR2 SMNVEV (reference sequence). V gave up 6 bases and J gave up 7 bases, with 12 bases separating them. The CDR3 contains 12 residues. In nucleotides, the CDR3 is TGTGCCAGCAGATTGTCGGGGCCTGGCTACACCTTC. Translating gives CASRLSGPGYTF.

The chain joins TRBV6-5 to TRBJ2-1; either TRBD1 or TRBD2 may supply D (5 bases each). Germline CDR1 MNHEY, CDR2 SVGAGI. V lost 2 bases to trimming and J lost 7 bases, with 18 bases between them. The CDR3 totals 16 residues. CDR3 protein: CASSYGAEGTGNEQFF. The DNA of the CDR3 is TGTGCCAGCAGTTACGGGGCAGAGGGGACGGGAAATGAGCAGTTCTTC.

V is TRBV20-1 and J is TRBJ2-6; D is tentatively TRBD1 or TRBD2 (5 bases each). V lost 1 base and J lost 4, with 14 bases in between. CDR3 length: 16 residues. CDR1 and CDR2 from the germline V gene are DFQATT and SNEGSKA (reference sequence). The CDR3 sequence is CSARGVGTEGANVLTF. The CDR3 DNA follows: TGCAGTGCTAGAGGTGTAGGGACGGAAGGGGCCAACGTCCTGACTTTC.

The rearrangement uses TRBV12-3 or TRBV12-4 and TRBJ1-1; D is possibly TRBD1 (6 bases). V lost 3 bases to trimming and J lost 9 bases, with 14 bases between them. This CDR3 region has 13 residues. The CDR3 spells CASSFRTERQAFF. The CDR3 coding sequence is TGTGCCAGCAGTTTCAGGACAGAGAGGCAAGCTTTCTTT.

In DNA form, the CDR3 reads TGTGCCAGCAGCCCTACCACGTGGGGGGAGCTGTTTTTT. As protein: CASSPTTWGELFF. This rearrangement joins TRBV27 to TRBJ2-2; D is undetermined. The CDR3 is 13 amino acids. CDR1 MNHEY and CDR2 SMNVEV come from the germline V gene (reference sequence). V was shortened by 6 bases and J by 8 bases, with 13 bases between the two germline ends.

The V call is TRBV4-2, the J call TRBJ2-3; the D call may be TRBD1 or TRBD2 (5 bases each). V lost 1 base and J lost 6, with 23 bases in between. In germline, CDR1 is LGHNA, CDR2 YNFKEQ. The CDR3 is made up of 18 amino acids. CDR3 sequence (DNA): TGTGCCAGCAGCCAAGCTGCCGGGACCAACAGGTTGTTGGATACGCAGTATTTT. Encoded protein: CASSQAAGTNRLLDTQYF.

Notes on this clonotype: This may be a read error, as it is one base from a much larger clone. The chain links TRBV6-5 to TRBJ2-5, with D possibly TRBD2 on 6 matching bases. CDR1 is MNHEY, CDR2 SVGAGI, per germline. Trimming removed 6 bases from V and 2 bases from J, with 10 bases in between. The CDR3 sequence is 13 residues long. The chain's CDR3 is CASRYGGQETQYF. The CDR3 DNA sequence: TGTGCCAGCAGGTACGGGGGACAAGAGACCCAGTACTTC.

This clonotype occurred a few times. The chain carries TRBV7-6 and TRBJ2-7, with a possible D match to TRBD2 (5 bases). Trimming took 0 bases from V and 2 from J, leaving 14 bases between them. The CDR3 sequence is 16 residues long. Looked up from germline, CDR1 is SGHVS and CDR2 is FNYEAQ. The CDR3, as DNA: TGTGCCAGCAGCTTAGCGGGGAGAAAGGGTACCTACGAGCAGTACTTC. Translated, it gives CASSLAGRKGTYEQYF.

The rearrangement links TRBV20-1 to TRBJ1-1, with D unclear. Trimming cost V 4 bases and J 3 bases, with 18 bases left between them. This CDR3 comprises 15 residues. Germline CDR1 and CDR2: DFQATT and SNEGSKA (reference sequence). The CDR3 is CSATDFANSDTEAFF. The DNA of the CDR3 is TGCAGTGCTACGGACTTCGCTAACTCGGACACTGAAGCTTTCTTT.

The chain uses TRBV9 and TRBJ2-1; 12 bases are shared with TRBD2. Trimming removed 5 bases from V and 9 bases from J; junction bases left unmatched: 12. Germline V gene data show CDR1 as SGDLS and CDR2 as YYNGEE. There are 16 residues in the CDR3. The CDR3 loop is CASRQFGLAGGTEQFF. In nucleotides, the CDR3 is TGTGCCAGCAGACAATTCGGCCTAGCGGGGGGGACTGAGCAGTTCTTC.

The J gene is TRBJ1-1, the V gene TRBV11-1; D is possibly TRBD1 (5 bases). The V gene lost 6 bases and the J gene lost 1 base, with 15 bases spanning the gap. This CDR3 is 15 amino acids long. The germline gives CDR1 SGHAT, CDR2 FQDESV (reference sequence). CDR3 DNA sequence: TGTGCCAGCAGGCCTCGACAGACAGAGAACACTGAAGCTTTCTTT. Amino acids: CASRPRQTENTEAFF.

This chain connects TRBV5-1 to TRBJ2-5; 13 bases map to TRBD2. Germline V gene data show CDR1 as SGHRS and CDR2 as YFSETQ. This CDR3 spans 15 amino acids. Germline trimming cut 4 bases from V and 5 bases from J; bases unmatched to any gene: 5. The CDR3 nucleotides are TGCGCCAGCAGCCAGACTAGCGGGGGGTCGGAGACCCAGTACTTC. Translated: CASSQTSGGSETQYF.

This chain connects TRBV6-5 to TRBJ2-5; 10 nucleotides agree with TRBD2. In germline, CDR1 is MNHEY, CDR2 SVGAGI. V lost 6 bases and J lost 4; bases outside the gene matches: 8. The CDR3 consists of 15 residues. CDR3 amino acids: CASSIRLAGAETQYF. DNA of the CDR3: TGTGCCAGCAGCATCCGACTAGCGGGCGCAGAGACCCAGTACTTC.

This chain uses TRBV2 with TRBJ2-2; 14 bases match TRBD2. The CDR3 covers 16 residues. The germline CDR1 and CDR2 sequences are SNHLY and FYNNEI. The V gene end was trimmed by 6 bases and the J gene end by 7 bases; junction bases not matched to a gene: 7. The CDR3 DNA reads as TGTGCCAGCAGGCCCGGACTAGCGGGGGGCCACGGGGAGCTGTTTTTT. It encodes CASRPGLAGGHGELFF.

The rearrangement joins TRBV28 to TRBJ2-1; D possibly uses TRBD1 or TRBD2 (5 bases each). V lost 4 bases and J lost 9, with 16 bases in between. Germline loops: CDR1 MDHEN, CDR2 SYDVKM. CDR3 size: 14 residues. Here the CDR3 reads CASSSGRGRGEQFF. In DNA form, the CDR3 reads TGTGCCAGCAGTTCCGGTCGGGGAAGGGGTGAGCAGTTCTTC.

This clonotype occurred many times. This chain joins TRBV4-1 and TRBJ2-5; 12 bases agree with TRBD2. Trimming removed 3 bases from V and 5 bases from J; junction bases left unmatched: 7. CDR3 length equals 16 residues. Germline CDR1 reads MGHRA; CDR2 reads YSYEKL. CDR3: CASSHPSGGADETQYF. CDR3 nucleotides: TGCGCCAGCAGCCACCCTAGCGGGGGGGCGGATGAGACCCAGTACTTC.

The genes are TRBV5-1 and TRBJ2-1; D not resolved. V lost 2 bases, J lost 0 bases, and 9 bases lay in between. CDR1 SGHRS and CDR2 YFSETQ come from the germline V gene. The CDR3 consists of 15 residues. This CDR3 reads CASSFSESSYNEQFF. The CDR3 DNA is TGCGCCAGCAGCTTTTCCGAGAGCTCCTACAATGAGCAGTTCTTC. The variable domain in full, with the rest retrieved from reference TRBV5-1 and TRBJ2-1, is KAGVTQTPRYLIKTRGQQVTLSCSPISGHRSVSWYQQTPGQGLQFLFEYFSETQRNKGNFPGRFSGRQFSNSRSEMNVSTLELGDSALYLCASSFSESSYNEQFFGPGTRLTVL.

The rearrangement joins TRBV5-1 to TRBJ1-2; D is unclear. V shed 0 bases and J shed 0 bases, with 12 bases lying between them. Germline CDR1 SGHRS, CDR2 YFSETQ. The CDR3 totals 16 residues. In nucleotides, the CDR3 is TGCGCCAGCAGCTTGGGCCCCACGGGCCCTAACTATGGCTACACCTTC. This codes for CASSLGPTGPNYGYTF.

CDR3 DNA sequence: TGCGCCAGCAGCCGGGGACGTAGTGGGACCTTCTATGAGCAGTTCTTC. Its protein product is CASSRGRSGTFYEQFF. The chain has TRBV5-1 and TRBJ2-1, with D possibly being TRBD1 or TRBD2 (5 bases each). CDR3 size: 16 residues. Trimming took 4 bases from V and 8 from J, leaving 22 bases between them. CDR1 is SGHRS and CDR2 is YFSETQ in the germline V gene. Complete variable domain (other parts from reference TRBV5-1 and TRBJ2-1): KAGVTQTPRYLIKTRGQQVTLSCSPISGHRSVSWYQQTPGQGLQFLFEYFSETQRNKGNFPGRFSGRQFSNSRSEMNVSTLELGDSALYLCASSRGRSGTFYEQFFGPGTRLTVL.

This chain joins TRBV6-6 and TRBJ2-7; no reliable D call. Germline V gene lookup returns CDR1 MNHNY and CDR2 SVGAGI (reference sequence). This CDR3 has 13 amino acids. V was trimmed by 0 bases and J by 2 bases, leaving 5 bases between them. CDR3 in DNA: TGTGCCAGCAGTTACTCAGACACCTACGAGCAGTACTTC. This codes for CASSYSDTYEQYF.

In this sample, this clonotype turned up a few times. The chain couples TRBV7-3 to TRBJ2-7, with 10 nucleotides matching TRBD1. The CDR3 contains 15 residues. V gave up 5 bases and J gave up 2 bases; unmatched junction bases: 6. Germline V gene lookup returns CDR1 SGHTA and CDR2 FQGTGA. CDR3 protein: CASSDDRGPPYEQYF. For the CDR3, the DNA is TGTGCCAGCAGCGACGACAGGGGGCCTCCCTACGAGCAGTACTTC.

CDR3 loop: CSAHDRGGQPQHF. The CDR3 DNA follows: TGCAGTGCTCACGACAGGGGAGGGCAGCCCCAGCATTTT. This sequence joins TRBV20-1 and TRBJ1-5; 8 nucleotides agree with TRBD1. The CDR3 spans 13 residues. The V gene end was trimmed by 5 bases and the J gene end by 7 bases; junction bases not matched to a gene: 7. Germline V CDR1 and CDR2: DFQATT, SNEGSKA (reference sequence).

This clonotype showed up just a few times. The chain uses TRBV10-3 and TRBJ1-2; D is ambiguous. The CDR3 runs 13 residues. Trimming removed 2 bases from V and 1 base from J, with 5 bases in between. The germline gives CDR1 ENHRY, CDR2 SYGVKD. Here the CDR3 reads CAISEELNYGYTF. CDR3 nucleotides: TGTGCCATCAGTGAGGAACTTAACTATGGCTACACCTTC.